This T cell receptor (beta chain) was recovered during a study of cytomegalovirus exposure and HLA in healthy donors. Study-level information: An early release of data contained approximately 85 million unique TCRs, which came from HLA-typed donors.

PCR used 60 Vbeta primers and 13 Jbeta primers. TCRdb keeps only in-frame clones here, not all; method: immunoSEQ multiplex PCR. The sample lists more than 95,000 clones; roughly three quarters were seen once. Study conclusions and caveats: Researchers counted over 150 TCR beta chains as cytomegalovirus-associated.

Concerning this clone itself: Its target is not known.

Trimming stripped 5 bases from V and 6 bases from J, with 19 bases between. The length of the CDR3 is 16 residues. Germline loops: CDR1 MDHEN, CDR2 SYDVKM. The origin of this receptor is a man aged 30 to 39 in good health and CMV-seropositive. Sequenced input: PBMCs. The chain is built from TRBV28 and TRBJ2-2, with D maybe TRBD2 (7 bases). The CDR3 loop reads CASSPHGPGGAGELFF. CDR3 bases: TGTGCCAGCAGTCCGCACGGGCCGGGGGGCGCCGGGGAGCTGTTTTTT.